This is a list of T cell receptor beta chains from one sample in a study of T cells after yellow fever vaccination. One entry per CDR3 protein results from TCRdb running MiXCR on the 5' RACE reads. The sample includes approximately 13,000 distinct CDR3 sequences, 4.5% to 6% seen only once; the top ten take less than 55%. The material was PBMCs, either bulk or a sorted T-cell subset (CD4+, CD8+, memory, or dextramer-sorted; not recorded which), obtained 45 days after the yellow fever booster vaccination. All receptors derive from a man aged 25-45 years who received the YFV17D yellow fever vaccine. The CDR3 runs from the conserved cysteine through the conserved F or W. D genes are given only for firm matches. The listing skips clone size in some rows; elsewhere it reads once, few, many or a size class.

abundance | d_gene | j_gene | v_gene | CDR3aa | CDR3nt
many | - | TRBJ2-1 | TRBV3-1 | CASSHPGNEQFF | TGTGCCAGCAGCCACCCTGGCAATGAGCAGTTCTTC
many | TRBD2 | TRBJ2-3 | TRBV5-5 | CASSLYGTSVQGTDTQYF | TGTGCCAGCAGCTTGTACGGGACTAGCGTGCAGGGCACAGATACGCAGTATTTT
many | - | TRBJ2-1 | TRBV28 | CASCGHSYNEQFF | TGTGCCTCGTGCGGGCACTCCTACAATGAGCAGTTCTTC
- | - | TRBJ2-2 | TRBV7-8 | CASSLRRAPTGELFF | TGTGCCAGCAGCTTGAGGCGGGCCCCCACCGGGGAGCTGTTTTTT
many | - | TRBJ2-1 | TRBV11-2 | CASSLVPGFDEQFF | TGTGCCAGCAGCTTAGTCCCAGGGTTCGATGAGCAGTTCTTC
many | - | TRBJ2-1 | TRBV5-6 | CASSLVLYNEQFF | TGTGCCAGCAGCTTGGTGCTTTACAATGAGCAGTTCTTC
many | - | TRBJ2-3 | TRBV6-5 | CASSPLGRSTDTQYF | TGTGCCAGCAGTCCCCTCGGGCGTAGCACAGATACGCAGTATTTT
- | - | TRBJ2-3 | TRBV2 | CAFSFKSGADTSTDTQYF | TGTGCCTTCAGTTTTAAATCGGGAGCGGACACTAGCACAGATACGCAGTATTTT
many | - | TRBJ2-1 | TRBV7-2 | CASGPFEQFF | TGTGCCAGCGGACCCTTCGAACAGTTCTTC
- | TRBD2 | TRBJ2-7 | TRBV4-2 | CASSPLTGTSGIHEQYF | TGTGCCAGCAGCCCCCTAACCGGGACTAGCGGGATCCACGAGCAGTACTTC
many | - | TRBJ2-7 | TRBV20-1 | CSARRPAPGPTYEQYF | TGCAGTGCTAGGCGGCCGGCCCCCGGGCCAACCTACGAGCAGTACTTC
many | - | TRBJ1-6 | TRBV6-5 | CASSSRGASYNSPLHF | TGTGCCAGCAGTTCAAGGGGGGCCTCCTATAATTCACCCCTCCACTTT
many | - | TRBJ1-1 | TRBV20-1 | CSARVGRSEAFF | TGCAGTGCTAGAGTGGGGAGATCTGAAGCTTTCTTT
many | TRBD2 | TRBJ2-3 | TRBV28 | CASSANSLAGGGDTQYF | TGTGCCAGCAGTGCGAATTCACTAGCGGGAGGAGGAGATACGCAGTATTTT
many | - | TRBJ2-4 | TRBV12-3/TRBV12-4 | CASSPVGARNIQYF | TGTGCCAGCAGCCCAGTAGGGGCCCGAAACATTCAGTACTTC
many | - | TRBJ2-5 | TRBV12-3/TRBV12-4 | CASSVSRETQYF | TGTGCCAGCAGCGTATCCCGGGAGACCCAGTACTTC
many | - | TRBJ2-7 | TRBV20-1 | CSARDPSLPYEQYF | TGCAGTGCTAGAGATCCTAGCCTACCCTACGAGCAGTACTTC
- | - | TRBJ2-1 | TRBV6-4 | CASSDLASRTYNEQFF | TGTGCCAGCAGTGACTTAGCTAGCCGTACCTACAATGAGCAGTTCTTC
many | - | TRBJ2-1 | TRBV7-2 | CASSLGDWGYNEQFF | TGTGCCAGCAGCTTAGGGGACTGGGGCTACAATGAGCAGTTCTTC
many | - | TRBJ2-1 | TRBV5-4 | CASSHPGTRVVNEQFF | TGTGCCAGCAGCCACCCCGGGACCCGGGTCGTCAATGAGCAGTTCTTC
many | TRBD2 | TRBJ2-1 | TRBV5-4 | CASSFPPGLASPEQFF | TGTGCCAGCAGCTTTCCTCCGGGACTAGCGTCGCCTGAGCAGTTCTTC
many | TRBD2 | TRBJ2-5 | TRBV20-1 | CSVKSGSYQETQYF | TGCAGTGTGAAGAGCGGGAGTTACCAAGAGACCCAGTACTTC
many | - | TRBJ2-7 | TRBV7-9 | CASSWGGSSYEQYF | TGTGCCAGCAGCTGGGGGGGCTCCTCCTACGAGCAGTACTTC
many | - | TRBJ1-5 | TRBV6-2/TRBV6-3 | CASSAEGTNQPQHF | TGTGCCAGCAGTGCGGAGGGGACCAATCAGCCCCAGCATTTT
many | TRBD2 | TRBJ2-5 | TRBV10-3 | CATAGGLPPQETQYF | TGTGCCACCGCCGGGGGACTACCTCCCCAAGAGACCCAGTACTTC
many | - | TRBJ1-1 | TRBV10-3 | CAITSTNTEAFF | TGTGCCATCACCTCCACTAACACTGAAGCTTTCTTT
many | - | TRBJ2-1 | TRBV5-4 | CASSLSVREQFF | TGTGCCAGCAGCTTGTCTGTTCGGGAGCAGTTCTTC
many | - | TRBJ2-2 | TRBV29-1 | CSVEDPGPGELFF | TGCAGCGTTGAAGATCCTGGCCCCGGGGAGCTGTTTTTT
many | - | TRBJ2-3 | TRBV10-3 | CAIGEARRVGDTQYF | TGTGCCATCGGGGAGGCCCGAAGGGTTGGAGATACGCAGTATTTT
many | - | TRBJ2-7 | TRBV7-9 | CASSPRDAYEQYF | TGTGCCAGCAGCCCTCGGGATGCCTACGAGCAGTACTTC
- | TRBD2 | TRBJ2-7 | TRBV20-1 | CCARGGLAGDFYEQYF | TGCTGTGCTAGAGGGGGACTAGCGGGAGACTTCTACGAGCAGTACTTC
many | - | TRBJ2-1 | TRBV27 | CASSDREVSYNEQFF | TGTGCCAGCAGTGACAGGGAGGTCTCCTACAATGAGCAGTTCTTC
many | - | TRBJ2-7 | TRBV28 | CASSFEGVETEQYF | TGTGCCAGCAGTTTCGAGGGGGTAGAGACCGAGCAGTACTTC
many | TRBD2 | TRBJ2-1 | TRBV20-1 | CSARLAGGSTEQFF | TGCAGTGCTCGACTAGCGGGAGGGTCGACTGAGCAGTTCTTC
many | - | TRBJ2-7 | TRBV5-1 | CASSLVAETVYEQYF | TGCGCCAGCAGCTTGGTTGCGGAGACCGTCTACGAGCAGTACTTC
many | - | TRBJ2-7 | TRBV20-1 | CSARSLSYEQYF | TGCAGTGCTAGGAGCTTATCCTACGAGCAGTACTTC
many | TRBD2 | TRBJ2-5 | TRBV29-1 | CSVSLPGLAGEGWETQYF | TGCAGCGTTTCCCTTCCCGGGCTAGCGGGAGAGGGTTGGGAGACCCAGTACTTC
many | TRBD2 | TRBJ2-7 | TRBV6-2/TRBV6-3 | CASDGTSGSRLYEQYF | TGTGCCAGCGACGGGACTAGCGGGAGCCGCCTCTACGAGCAGTACTTC
- | TRBD1 | TRBJ2-7 | TRBV28 | CASIYRDRSPYEQYF | TGTGCCAGCATCTATCGGGACAGGTCCCCCTACGAGCAGTACTTC
many | - | TRBJ2-3 | TRBV7-2 | CASSLGKGVVDTQYF | TGTGCCAGCAGCTTAGGGAAAGGGGTGGTAGATACGCAGTATTTT